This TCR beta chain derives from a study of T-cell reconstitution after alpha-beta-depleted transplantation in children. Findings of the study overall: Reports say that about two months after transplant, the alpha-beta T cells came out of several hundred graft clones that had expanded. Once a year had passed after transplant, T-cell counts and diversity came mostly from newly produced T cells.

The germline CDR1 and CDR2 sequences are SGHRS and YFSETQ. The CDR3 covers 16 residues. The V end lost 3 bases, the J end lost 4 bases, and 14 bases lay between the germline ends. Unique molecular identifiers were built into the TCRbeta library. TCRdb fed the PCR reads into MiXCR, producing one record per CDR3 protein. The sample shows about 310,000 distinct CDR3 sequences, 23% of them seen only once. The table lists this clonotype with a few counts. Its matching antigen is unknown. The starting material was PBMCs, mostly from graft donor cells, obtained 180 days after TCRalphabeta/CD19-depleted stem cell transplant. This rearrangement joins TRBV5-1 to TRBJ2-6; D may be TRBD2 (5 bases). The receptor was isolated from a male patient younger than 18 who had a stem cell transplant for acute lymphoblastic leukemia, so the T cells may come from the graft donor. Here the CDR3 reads CASSSGVFGGANVLTF. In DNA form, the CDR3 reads TGCGCCAGCAGCTCCGGGGTTTTCGGCGGGGCCAACGTCCTGACTTTC.